Given below is one TCR beta chain in context. Its antigen is currently not known. Per-base qualities were not stored, and no clone one base away is much larger. Whole blood was collected in K2EDTA tubes by collaborating institutions according to the institutions' own protocols. For TCRbeta analysis, collaborators shipped samples in one of three forms: frozen whole blood, isolated PBMCs, or DNA extracted from either of those sample types. V lost 1 base and J lost 0 bases; the stretch between them is 10 bases long. CDR1 and CDR2 (SGHDN, FVKESK) derive from the germline V gene. Inclusive of the bounding cysteine and phenylalanine, the CDR3 is 17 residues long. Only the CDR3 DNA is retained, 51 bases long and in frame from the first base. These data originate in a study of blood T cell repertoires in COVID-19 (TCRdb year 2020). The study in broad terms: The collaborator samples originated in the United States, Italy and Spain and spanned the acute and convalescent phases of COVID-19. Subjects who had been exposed to COVID-19, were actively infected with it, or had recovered from it provided the deeply sampled blood TCRbeta repertoires that made up the dataset. The repertoires were released in a freely available public database meant as a resource for research on the immune response to SARS-CoV-2. Nearly every sample came with metadata listing a de-identified subject ID, COVID-19 status, age in years and sex. The samples were drawn from two sources: the first 160 participants of the ongoing ImmuneRACE study, and 1,200 or so subjects contributed by 6 global collaborators. HLA class I and class II types, where available, came from metadata supplied by the sample provider rather than from assay-based typing. The material from the prospective study consisted of cDNA or gDNA derived from T cells, B-cell-depleted T cells, or PBMCs.

TCRbeta CDR3 regions were amplified from genomic DNA using the immunoSEQ Assay, a bias-controlled multiplex PCR. The study's own analysis went as follows. The number of nucleated cells in each sample was estimated from the amplification of reference gene primers within the assay. To quantify the absolute abundance of each unique TCRbeta CDR3 rearrangement, sequence reads were collapsed and filtered. For each sample, productive Simpson clonality was calculated as the square root of Simpson's diversity index over productive rearrangements. Entries here come from immuneACCESS through TCRdb and include only in-frame sequences with V and J called. Some clones fail to appear in such tables; in the studies checked, an unresolved V gene covers under half of the shortfall, and the cause of the remainder is unknown. V, J and clone size are taken as reported in that table, and D and trimming were inferred from the DNA itself. The sample table contains around 43,000 clones; only one count was recorded for over 70% of them. Around 15% of the sample is in the top ten clones.

The investigation overall reported the following: The quantity of clinical and demographic metadata differed by source and by participant and was supplied without curation.

The specimen sequenced was peripheral blood. Rearrangement joined TRBV14 to TRBJ2-6; TRBD1 is perhaps the D gene, given 5 matching bases. The sequence was obtained from a human donor in a cohort sampled during active COVID-19. The DNA is as follows: TGTGCCAGCAGCCAAGTAACAGGCCGCTCTGGGGCCAACGTCCTGACTTTC. Translated, it gives CASSQVTGRSGANVLTF.